This T cell receptor (beta chain) was profiled in a study of blood T cell repertoires in COVID-19 (dated by TCRdb to about 2020). Turning to the overall study: Samples covering the acute and convalescent phases of COVID-19 were provided by collaborators in the United States, Italy and Spain. The prospective study material was composed of cDNA or gDNA derived from T cells, B-cell-depleted T cells, or PBMCs. Deeply sampled blood TCRbeta repertoires from subjects exposed to, actively infected with, or recovered from COVID-19 were included in the dataset. The sample metadata nearly always contained a de-identified subject ID, COVID-19 status, age in years and sex. The repertoires were made available in a free public database intended to serve as a resource for research on the immune response to SARS-CoV-2. Where available, HLA class I and class II types were taken from metadata supplied by the sample provider and were not determined by assay-based typing. Samples came from the ongoing ImmuneRACE study (first 160 participants) plus 1,254 subjects from 6 global collaborators. Overall study outcomes, separate from this receptor: How much clinical and demographic metadata was included differed by source and by participant, and the metadata was provided uncurated.

Notes on this clone: Its antigen is not yet known. No base quality information exists; no much larger clone differs at one position.

The cysteine opens and the phenylalanine closes a CDR3 of 15 amino acids. Only the CDR3 DNA stays, 45 bases, in frame from base 1. In the germline V gene (reference sequence), CDR1 corresponds to MNHNY and CDR2 to SVGAGI. Germline trimming: 2 bases from V, 10 bases from J; junction bases outside gene matches: 6. TCRbeta CDR3 regions were amplified from genomic DNA using the immunoSEQ Assay, a bias-controlled multiplex PCR. In the authors' own workflow: The number of nucleated cells in each sample was estimated by amplification of reference gene primers within the assay. To quantify the absolute abundance of each unique TCRbeta CDR3 rearrangement, sequence reads were collapsed and filtered. For each sample, productive Simpson clonality was calculated by taking the square root of Simpson's diversity index across productive rearrangements. Held by TCRdb, this immuneACCESS table contains in-frame sequences only and omits some clones. Under half of the omission traces to an unresolved V gene where checked; the cause of the rest is unknown. Clone size and the V and J calls come from that table; the DNA yielded D and trimming. The sample has about 180,000 clones on record, around 83% of them singletons. The ten largest clones represent around 15% of the sample.

Participants in the prospective study were aged roughly 18 to 89 years, lived in 24 United States geographic areas, and enrolled through a virtual design. In the prospective study, cohorts were assigned on the basis of participant-reported clinical history obtained from a screening survey and a study questionnaire. Recovered participants in ImmuneRACE Cohort 3 were defined as having two consecutive negative NP/OP PCR tests, clearance from a healthcare professional, or resolution of symptoms. Each participant in the prospective study had whole blood, serum and a nasopharyngeal or oropharyngeal swab collected by mobile phlebotomists. Prospective study participants could optionally give additional blood draws and questionnaires over an approximately two-month period. Before DNA extraction, blood samples from the prospective study were shipped at room temperature or frozen.

This receptor was taken from a man aged 50 or older who had recovered from COVID-19. What was sequenced was PBMCs or T cells enriched from blood (not recorded which). The rearrangement combines TRBV6-6 with TRBJ1-6; 9 junctional bases match TRBD1. The CDR3 loop reads CASSYGQGSGSPLHF. In nucleotide form, the sequence is TGTGCCAGCAGTTACGGACAGGGGAGCGGGTCACCCCTCCACTTT.